This is a list of T cell receptor beta chains from one sample in a study of blood T cell repertoires in COVID-19. Measured with immunoSEQ multiplex PCR; TCRdb has only the in-frame clones, and not every one. This table has about 160,000 clones, roughly 80% appearing once. The sample was peripheral blood. Receptor source: a woman over 75 with acute or convalescent COVID-19. The CDR3 runs from the conserved cysteine through the conserved F or W. Fields, in order: D gene, J gene, CDR3 length, V gene, clone size, CDR3 protein, CDR3 DNA. A D gene is named only where the DNA matches it firmly. Rows give clone size only sometimes, using once, few, many, or a class for an expanded clone.

d_call: TRBD1
j_call: TRBJ1-2
cdr3_length: 15
v_call: TRBV19
clone_size: NA
cdr3_aa: CASSGPGTGAYGYTF
cdr3_nt: TGTGCCAGTAGTGGGCCTGGGACAGGAGCTTATGGCTACACCTTC

d_call: NA
j_call: TRBJ2-1
cdr3_length: 14
v_call: TRBV2
clone_size: few
cdr3_aa: CASSVGSSYNEQFF
cdr3_nt: TGTGCCAGCAGTGTCGGGAGCTCCTACAATGAGCAGTTCTTC

d_call: NA
j_call: TRBJ1-5
cdr3_length: 14
v_call: TRBV7-8
clone_size: NA
cdr3_aa: CASSLGNRNQPQHF
cdr3_nt: TGTGCCAGCAGCTTAGGTAACAGGAATCAGCCCCAGCATTTT

d_call: TRBD1
j_call: TRBJ1-1
cdr3_length: 16
v_call: TRBV5-6
clone_size: few
cdr3_aa: CASSSGLGTANTEAFF
cdr3_nt: TGTGCCAGCAGCTCAGGTCTCGGGACAGCTAACACTGAAGCTTTCTTT

d_call: NA
j_call: TRBJ2-7
cdr3_length: 16
v_call: TRBV7-8
clone_size: few
cdr3_aa: CASSTRQAQVSYEQYF
cdr3_nt: TGTGCCAGCAGCACCCGACAGGCCCAGGTCTCCTACGAGCAGTACTTC

d_call: NA
j_call: TRBJ2-6
cdr3_length: 14
v_call: TRBV5-4
clone_size: NA
cdr3_aa: CASSFLSGANVLTF
cdr3_nt: TGTGCCAGCAGCTTCCTCTCTGGGGCCAACGTCCTGACTTTC

d_call: NA
j_call: TRBJ2-1
cdr3_length: 13
v_call: TRBV13
clone_size: NA
cdr3_aa: CASSLVDSDEQFF
cdr3_nt: TGTGCCAGCAGCTTAGTGGACTCTGATGAGCAGTTCTTC

d_call: TRBD1
j_call: TRBJ1-3
cdr3_length: 15
v_call: TRBV28
clone_size: NA
cdr3_aa: CASSAAGTAGNTIYF
cdr3_nt: TGTGCCAGCAGTGCCGCCGGGACAGCTGGAAACACCATATATTTT

d_call: TRBD1
j_call: TRBJ2-5
cdr3_length: 15
v_call: TRBV5-1
clone_size: NA
cdr3_aa: CASSLGQGSQETQYF
cdr3_nt: TGCGCCAGCAGCCTCGGACAGGGATCACAAGAGACCCAGTACTTC

d_call: TRBD1
j_call: TRBJ1-6
cdr3_length: 12
v_call: TRBV28
clone_size: once
cdr3_aa: CASSPGTGELHF
cdr3_nt: TGTGCCAGCAGTCCCGGGACAGGGGAGCTCCACTTT

d_call: NA
j_call: TRBJ2-5
cdr3_length: 16
v_call: TRBV30
clone_size: many
cdr3_aa: CAWSGPLRTLQETQYF
cdr3_nt: TGTGCCTGGAGTGGACCTCTCCGGACACTTCAAGAGACCCAGTACTTC

d_call: NA
j_call: TRBJ2-4
cdr3_length: 14
v_call: TRBV28
clone_size: NA
cdr3_aa: CASRVDRAKNIQYF
cdr3_nt: TGTGCCAGCAGAGTCGACAGGGCCAAAAACATTCAGTACTTC

d_call: NA
j_call: TRBJ1-5
cdr3_length: 12
v_call: TRBV6-5
clone_size: NA
cdr3_aa: CATVTGFQPQHF
cdr3_nt: TGTGCCACCGTTACAGGGTTTCAGCCCCAGCATTTT

d_call: TRBD2
j_call: TRBJ2-1
cdr3_length: 15
v_call: TRBV5-1
clone_size: few
cdr3_aa: CASSPSGGPYNEQFF
cdr3_nt: TGCGCCAGCAGCCCTAGCGGGGGTCCGTACAATGAGCAGTTCTTC

d_call: TRBD1
j_call: TRBJ1-2
cdr3_length: 15
v_call: TRBV11-2
clone_size: few
cdr3_aa: CASSSTPGTEYGYTF
cdr3_nt: TGTGCCAGCAGCTCTACCCCAGGGACAGAGTATGGCTACACCTTC

d_call: TRBD1
j_call: TRBJ1-2
cdr3_length: 14
v_call: TRBV6-5
clone_size: few
cdr3_aa: CASTQQGRIYGYTF
cdr3_nt: TGTGCCAGCACTCAACAGGGGAGGATCTATGGCTACACCTTC

d_call: NA
j_call: TRBJ1-1
cdr3_length: 15
v_call: TRBV6-5
clone_size: many
cdr3_aa: CASSYSGRRNTEAFF
cdr3_nt: TGTGCCAGCAGTTACTCGGGCAGGCGGAACACTGAAGCTTTCTTT